The 29 T cell receptor beta chains presented below share a single source sample, sequenced in a study of glioma-infiltrating T cells (dated by TCRdb to the mid-2010s). For sequencing, an Illumina MiSeq was employed. The iRepertoire nested amplicon-rescue multiplex PCR (arm-PCR) platform was used to amplify TCR alpha and beta CDR3 regions from RNA. TCRdb ran its own pipeline on the public reads, namely fastp trimming at Q25 and MiXCR clone calling, and kept in-frame beta chains. Every distinct CDR3 protein forms one entry, paired with its most common genes and DNA. The sample includes about 140,000 distinct CDR3 sequences, with around 40% observed a single time. The ten biggest clones cover roughly 20% of the sample. Material for sequencing was glioma tissue, nonneoplastic brain tissue, or PBMCs (not recorded which). The receptors originated from a human donor with low-grade glioma or glioblastoma, undergoing nonglioma brain surgery, or in good health (not recorded which).

The V gene is TRBV4-3, the J gene TRBJ1-2; D gene uncertain. The germline V and J ends were trimmed by 1 base and 4 bases, with 13 bases remaining between them. Germline V gene lookup returns CDR1 LGHNA and CDR2 YSLEER. CDR3 size: 15 residues. CDR3 DNA sequence: TGCGCCAGCAGCCAAGTCCCAGGCGGAGGCTATGGCTACACCTTC. This translates into CASSQVPGGGYGYTF.

V gene TRBV6-2 or TRBV6-3 combines with J gene TRBJ2-1, with 8 bases lining up with TRBD2. Germline values: CDR1 MNHEY, CDR2 SVGEGT. The trim removed 6 bases at V and 6 bases at J, leaving 7 bases unmatched. The CDR3 loop spans 14 amino acids. The CDR3 reads CASRDPGGGNEQFF. The CDR3 DNA sequence: TGTGCCAGCAGAGATCCGGGGGGGGGCAATGAGCAGTTCTTC.

This clonotype has a count of ten or more. The chain links TRBV4-3 to TRBJ1-1, with D unclear. The CDR3 consists of 14 residues. Deletions cut 0 bases from V and 8 bases from J, with 13 bases between. Germline CDR1 is LGHNA and CDR2 is YSLEER. The DNA of the CDR3 is TGCGCCAGCAGCCAAGACGGCAGCTCGGTGGAAGCTTTCTTT. Translated, it gives CASSQDGSSVEAFF.

This clonotype was seen only a few times. As DNA, the CDR3 is TGTGCCAGCAGATCGACGGGCCAAGAGACCCAGTACTTC. Its translation is CASRSTGQETQYF. This rearrangement joins TRBV6-1 to TRBJ2-5; no firm D call. V lost 6 bases, J lost 1 base, and 9 bases lay in between. The germline V gene encodes CDR1 MNHNS and CDR2 SASEGT. This CDR3 has 13 amino acids.

This chain links TRBV20-1 with TRBJ1-1, with 7 bases identical to TRBD1. After removal of 1 base from V and 3 bases from J, the junction contained 2 bases not matched to a gene. Per the germline V gene, CDR1 is DFQATT and CDR2 is SNEGSKA (reference sequence). The CDR3 is made up of 13 amino acids. The CDR3 here is CSARVDRDTEAFF. Written as DNA, the CDR3 is TGCAGTGCTAGAGTAGACAGGGACACTGAAGCTTTCTTT.

The CDR3 sequence: CATYDSGINQPQHF. The DNA of the CDR3 is TGTGCCACCTATGACAGCGGCATAAATCAGCCCCAGCATTTT. V is TRBV6-1 and J is TRBJ1-5; tentative D call: TRBD1 (5 bases). CDR3 length: 14 amino acids. Germline CDR1 reads MNHNS; CDR2 reads SASEGT. V gave up 10 bases and J gave up 4 bases, with 17 bases separating them.

The V and J genes are TRBV7-2 and TRBJ1-4; tentative D call: TRBD1 (5 bases). This CDR3 is 14 amino acids long. The V and J ends lost 8 bases and 3 bases respectively, with 13 bases between them. Germline V gives CDR1 SGHTA, CDR2 FQGNSA. CDR3 nucleotides: TGTGCCAGCGCATACCGGGACCCTAATGAAAAACTGTTTTTT. Its protein product is CASAYRDPNEKLFF.

This clonotype was counted between two and nine times. This chain links TRBV7-2 with TRBJ1-1; no clear D gene. Germline V gene sequence: CDR1 SGHTA, CDR2 FQGNSA. Trimming pared 4 bases from V and 6 bases from J, leaving 12 bases between. The CDR3 covers 13 residues. CDR3 sequence: CASSSEMVAEAFF. In DNA, the CDR3 is TGTGCCAGCAGCTCAGAGATGGTAGCTGAAGCTTTCTTT.

This clonotype was found a few times. This chain links TRBV19 with TRBJ2-3; no clear D gene. Germline V gene lookup returns CDR1 LNHDA and CDR2 SQIVND (reference sequence). The CDR3 loop spans 14 amino acids. V was pared by 3 bases and J by 0 bases, with 7 bases between. For the CDR3, the DNA is TGTGCCAGTAGTATTGGGTTTAGCACAGATACGCAGTATTTT. Its translation is CASSIGFSTDTQYF.

The genes are TRBV5-8 and TRBJ2-3; TRBD2 agrees at 8 bases. The CDR3 extends over 15 amino acids. Germline V gene sequence: CDR1 SGHTS, CDR2 YDEGEE. The V and J ends lost 6 bases and 6 bases, in that order; junction bases with no gene match: 12. CDR3 in DNA: TGTGCCAGCATCCCCGGACTAGCTCTTTTGGATACGCAGTATTTT. It codes for CASIPGLALLDTQYF.

This chain uses TRBV12-3 or TRBV12-4 with TRBJ1-5; D is uncertain. The CDR3 covers 19 residues. Trimming took off 2 bases at V and 0 bases at J, with 20 bases between the two ends. In nucleotides, the CDR3 is TGTGCCAGCAGTTTAAATGAAGGGTACGGACCTTATAGCAATCAGCCCCAGCATTTT. Translating gives CASSLNEGYGPYSNQPQHF.

The rearrangement links TRBV27 to TRBJ2-1, with D perhaps matching TRBD2 (6 bases). Germline V gene sequence: CDR1 MNHEY, CDR2 SMNVEV (reference sequence). The CDR3 totals 15 residues. V shed 0 bases and J shed 8 bases, with 14 bases lying between them. CDR3 region: CASSLSDGSSDEQFF. CDR3 sequence (DNA): TGTGCCAGCAGTTTATCGGACGGGAGTAGCGATGAGCAGTTCTTC.

In nucleotides, the CDR3 is TGTGCCAGCAGGTCCGACGGGGAGCAGTTCTTC. Its protein is CASRSDGEQFF. The rearrangement joins TRBV28 to TRBJ2-1, with unresolved D. The length of the CDR3 is 11 residues. Trimming left V 6 bases short and J 10 bases short, with 10 bases between. Germline-derived CDR1 and CDR2 are MDHEN and SYDVKM.

This rearrangement joins TRBV4-1 to TRBJ2-5; D tentatively reads TRBD1 or TRBD2 (5 bases each). The CDR3 loop spans 16 amino acids. Germline CDR1 and CDR2: MGHRA and YSYEKL. V lost 0 bases, J lost 2 bases, and 13 bases lay in between. The CDR3 DNA reads TGCGCCAGCAGCCAAGATACTCTCGGGGCACAAGAGACCCAGTACTTC. This codes for CASSQDTLGAQETQYF.

This sequence joins TRBV27 and TRBJ2-7; D remains ambiguous. Per the germline V gene, CDR1 is MNHEY and CDR2 is SMNVEV (reference sequence). This CDR3 comprises 12 residues. Trimming removed 5 bases at V and 4 bases at J, with 9 bases between. CDR3 coding DNA: TGTGCCAGCAGTCCTGGCCCTTACGAGCAGTACTTC. This codes for CASSPGPYEQYF.

This clonotype was seen a few times. The rearrangement joins TRBV27 to TRBJ2-3; D could derive from TRBD1 or TRBD2 (5 bases each). CDR3 length: 14 amino acids. Per germline, CDR1 MNHEY and CDR2 SMNVEV (reference sequence). The ends were cut back, 5 bases at V and 1 base at J, with 10 bases in the middle. The CDR3 protein is CASSKRGRTDTQYF. CDR3 DNA: TGTGCCAGCAGTAAACGGGGACGCACAGATACGCAGTATTTT.

The chain joins TRBV7-8 to TRBJ2-3, with 10 bases aligning to TRBD2. CDR1 and CDR2 (germline): SGHVS, FQNEAQ. V trimming: 5 bases; J trimming: 5 bases; junction bases outside the gene matches: 10. The CDR3 contains 16 residues. The DNA of the CDR3 is TGTGCCAGCAGCCGGGCCGGGACTAGCGTCATAGATACGCAGTATTTT. Residues: CASSRAGTSVIDTQYF.

This clonotype turned up a few times. The chain links TRBV7-9 to TRBJ1-2; D uncertain. The V and J ends lost 3 bases and 2 bases respectively, with 4 bases between them. The CDR3 runs to 12 residues. Germline loops: CDR1 SEHNR, CDR2 FQNEAQ (reference sequence). The CDR3: CASSLINYGYTF. CDR3 DNA: TGTGCCAGCAGCTTGATAAACTATGGCTACACCTTC.

This clonotype came up a few times. V gene TRBV2 combines with J gene TRBJ1-2; D ambiguous. The CDR3 loop spans 15 amino acids. The germline CDR1 and CDR2 sequences are SNHLY and FYNNEI. The V and J ends lost 0 bases and 1 base respectively, with 9 bases between them. The CDR3 sequence: CASSEARSVNYGYTF. DNA of the CDR3: TGTGCCAGCAGTGAAGCGCGCAGCGTTAACTATGGCTACACCTTC.

This rearrangement joins TRBV19 to TRBJ1-2, with a tentative D call TRBD1 (6 bases). V was trimmed by 5 bases and J by 8 bases, leaving 12 bases between them. The CDR3 contains 12 residues. Germline CDR1 reads LNHDA; CDR2 reads SQIVND (reference sequence). The DNA for the CDR3 is TGTGCCAGTAGTTGGACAGACGTGGGCTACACCTTC. Translated, it gives CASSWTDVGYTF.

The rearrangement uses TRBV6-6 and TRBJ1-1; possible D gene TRBD1, 5 bases. Germline V gene data show CDR1 as MNHNY and CDR2 as SVGAGI (reference sequence). The CDR3 has 13 amino acids. Deletions cut 8 bases from V and 5 bases from J, with 15 bases between. The CDR3 here is CASEGTRGTEAFF. The CDR3 DNA follows: TGTGCCAGCGAGGGGACCCGGGGAACTGAAGCTTTCTTT.

This clonotype was seen only a few times. The chain has TRBV20-1 and TRBJ2-3; a possible D gene is TRBD2 (6 bases). The V and J ends lost 7 bases and 5 bases respectively, with 7 bases between them. Germline loops: CDR1 DFQATT, CDR2 SNEGSKA (reference sequence). The CDR3 length is 10 residues. The CDR3, as DNA: TGCAGTGGGGGGGTAGATACGCAGTATTTT. Encoded protein: CSGGVDTQYF.

There are a few counts of this clonotype. This clone may be a read error of a much larger clone one base away. This sequence joins TRBV6-2 or TRBV6-3 and TRBJ2-7; D remains ambiguous. CDR1 and CDR2 (germline): MNHEY, SVGEGT. The CDR3 consists of 13 residues. Trimming took off 2 bases at V and 7 bases at J, with 12 bases between the two ends. As DNA, the CDR3 is TGTGCCAGCAGTTACGACTCGTACAATGAGCAGTACTTC. Its protein product is CASSYDSYNEQYF.

This clonotype was observed a few times. The chain is built from TRBV7-2 and TRBJ2-3; possibly TRBD2 for D (5 bases). Looked up from germline, CDR1 is SGHTA and CDR2 is FQGNSA. CDR3 length: 14 residues. Trimming shortened V by 5 bases and J by 1 base, and 10 bases separated the two germline ends. The CDR3 reads CASSPPSRTDTQYF. The CDR3, as DNA: TGTGCCAGCAGCCCCCCTAGCCGCACAGATACGCAGTATTTT.

This clonotype occurred a few times. This chain links TRBV6-1 with TRBJ2-7; a weak D match, TRBD1 (5 bases). CDR3 size: 13 residues. Looked up from germline, CDR1 is MNHNS and CDR2 is SASEGT. Trimming stripped 5 bases from V and 0 bases from J, with 8 bases between. CDR3 bases: TGTGCCAGCAGTTCAGGGAACTCCTACGAGCAGTACTTC. Its protein product is CASSSGNSYEQYF.

This clonotype was detected only a few times. V usage is TRBV6-1 and J usage is TRBJ2-3; D gene ambiguous. Germline CDR1 is MNHNS and CDR2 is SASEGT. Trimming removed 2 bases at V and 4 bases at J, with 7 bases between. The CDR3 contains 13 residues. CDR3: CASSETLPDTQYF. CDR3 coding DNA: TGTGCCAGCAGTGAAACCTTACCAGATACGCAGTATTTT.

This CDR3 reads CASSVDRGSGYTF. CDR3 coding DNA: TGTGCCAGCAGTGTGGACAGGGGAAGTGGCTACACCTTC. The chain couples TRBV6-4 to TRBJ1-2; the match to TRBD1 covers 9 bases. V shed 4 bases and J 7 bases; nucleotides not matched to a gene: 4. The germline CDR1 and CDR2 sequences are MRHNA and SNTAGT. The CDR3 has 13 amino acids.

This clonotype was picked up many times. The junction shows a germline mismatch at one end, possibly a read error. The chain combines TRBV15 with TRBJ1-3; D gene unclear. Germline V lookup: CDR1 LNHNV, CDR2 YYDKDF (reference sequence). The CDR3 covers 14 residues. Here the CDR3 reads CATSRDGGGDTIYF. The CDR3, as DNA: TGTGCCACCAGCAGAGATGGCGGTGGAGACACCATATATTTT. Full variable domain (remainder filled in from reference TRBV15 and TRBJ1-3): DAMVIQNPRYQVTQFGKPVTLSCSQTLNHNVMYWYQQKSSQAPKLLFHYYDKDFNNEADTPDNFQSRRPNTSFCFLDIRSPGLGDTAMYLCATSRDGGGDTIYFGEGSWLTVV.

The genes are TRBV20-1 and TRBJ2-1; a possible D gene is TRBD2 (6 bases). Trimming cost V 6 bases and J 4 bases, with 16 bases left between them. The CDR3 covers 14 residues. CDR1 and CDR2 from the germline V gene are DFQATT and SNEGSKA (reference sequence). The CDR3 protein is CSAPRAGIYNEQFF. As DNA, the CDR3 is TGCAGTGCCCCAAGGGCGGGGATTTACAATGAGCAGTTCTTC.